These 25 T cell receptor beta chains share one sample of origin, sequenced in a study of shared clonotypes between healthy human individuals. Profiled with immunoSEQ multiplex PCR; TCRdb holds only in-frame clones, not every one. The table records fewer than 1.4 million clones, 75% to 85% of them present only once. Input material: memory CD4+ T cells from PBMCs. Indicated subset: CD45RA-negative fraction. These receptors were taken from a man between 18 and 35 years old in good health. Some clones in this sample may be carry-over from other donors' samples.

The gene calls are TRBV28 and TRBJ1-1; D is ambiguous. The CDR3 length is 12 residues. V lost 6 bases and J lost 7, with 12 bases in between. Germline assignment: CDR1 MDHEN and CDR2 SYDVKM. As DNA, the CDR3 is TGTGCCAGCAGGAGGGCTCTCTTTGAAGCTTTCTTT. It encodes CASRRALFEAFF.

This chain uses TRBV6-5 with TRBJ2-1, with 7 bases that match TRBD2. In germline, CDR1 is MNHEY, CDR2 SVGAGI. The trim removed 6 bases at V and 10 bases at J, leaving 6 bases unmatched. CDR3 length: 12 amino acids. CDR3 residues: CASRGLLEEQFF. The CDR3, as DNA: TGTGCCAGCAGGGGACTATTAGAGGAGCAGTTCTTC.

The CDR3 spells CASSFTQSSYNEQFF. The CDR3 coding sequence is TGTGCCAGCTCTTTCACCCAGAGCTCCTACAATGAGCAGTTCTTC. This sequence joins TRBV5-4 and TRBJ2-1, with D hard to call. Trimming removed 7 bases from V and 0 bases from J, with 14 bases in between. Germline V gene sequence: CDR1 SGHNT, CDR2 YYREEE (reference sequence). This CDR3 contains 15 residues.

This sequence joins TRBV4-2 and TRBJ2-7; 12 bases map to TRBD2. The CDR3 loop spans 17 amino acids. The V gene end was trimmed by 1 base and the J gene end by 6 bases; junction bases not matched to a gene: 10. Germline values: CDR1 LGHNA, CDR2 YNFKEQ. The CDR3 loop reads CASSQGAPGLAGPEQYF. CDR3 nucleotides: TGTGCCAGCAGCCAAGGGGCTCCGGGACTAGCGGGTCCCGAGCAGTACTTC.

This clone was observed many times. The rearrangement links TRBV7-9 to TRBJ1-5; tentative D call: TRBD1 (6 bases). This CDR3 contains 12 residues. V lost 5 bases to trimming and J lost 15 bases, with 17 bases between them. Germline values: CDR1 SEHNR, CDR2 FQNEAQ (reference sequence). In nucleotides, the CDR3 is TGTGCCAGCAGCCAAGAGCAGGGGTATCGGCATTTT. It specifies CASSQEQGYRHF.

This chain connects TRBV28 to TRBJ1-5; the D gene is possibly TRBD1 (6 bases). The CDR3 is 14 amino acids. V was cut by 10 bases and J by 0 bases, with 13 bases left in between. Germline assignment: CDR1 MDHEN and CDR2 SYDVKM. As DNA, the CDR3 is TGTGCCACCGAAAGGGGGGATAGCAATCAGCCCCAGCATTTT. It translates to CATERGDSNQPQHF.

This chain uses TRBV28 with TRBJ2-7, with 8 bases identical to TRBD1. V trimming: 3 bases; J trimming: 1 base; junction bases outside the gene matches: 20. CDR3 length: 20 residues. Germline values: CDR1 MDHEN, CDR2 SYDVKM. The CDR3 loop reads CASSLGRGLLAGYGSYEQYF. The DNA of the CDR3 is TGTGCCAGCAGTTTGGGCAGGGGGCTATTGGCGGGATACGGATCCTACGAGCAGTACTTC.

The J gene is TRBJ2-2, the V gene TRBV4-2; TRBD1 is a possible D gene (6 bases). V lost 5 bases to trimming and J lost 2 bases, with 15 bases between them. This CDR3 contains 16 residues. Germline lookup yields CDR1 LGHNA and CDR2 YNFKEQ. As DNA, the CDR3 is TGTGCCAGCAGCTTGATGGACAGTTCCAACACCGGGGAGCTGTTTTTT. This translates into CASSLMDSSNTGELFF.

With respect to this clone: The same CDR3 also results from other DNA sequences found in this sample. The CDR3 spells CASSLRREETQYF. The CDR3 DNA sequence: TGTGCCAGCAGCTTAAGGAGGGAAGAGACCCAGTACTTC. This chain connects TRBV7-3 to TRBJ2-5; a weak D match, TRBD2 (6 bases). This CDR3 has 13 residues. Germline values: CDR1 SGHTA, CDR2 FQGTGA. Trimming left V 1 base short and J 3 bases short, with 6 bases between.

Comment on this clone: One base separates it from a far larger clone, so it is likely a read error. The chain links TRBV29-1 to TRBJ2-5; TRBD1 agrees at 12 bases. The CDR3 totals 12 residues. CDR1 SQVTM and CDR2 ANQGSEA come from the germline V gene. The CDR3 loop reads CSAKGTGGLRNF. For the CDR3, the DNA is TGCAGCGCCAAGGGGACAGGGGGCCTTCGGAACTTC.

The chain combines TRBV18 with TRBJ2-7; D possibly corresponds to TRBD1 (6 bases). Per germline, CDR1 KGHSH and CDR2 LQKENI. CDR3 size: 14 residues. With 2 bases removed from V and 2 bases from J, the gap between germline ends came to 10 bases. CDR3 amino acids: CASSPMGQAYEQYF. DNA for the CDR3: TGTGCCAGCTCACCAATGGGACAAGCCTACGAGCAGTACTTC.

Of note for this clone: A far larger clone is off by one base, so a read error is likely. The chain combines TRBV29-1 with TRBJ1-1, with D unclear. CDR3 length: 10 residues. In germline, CDR1 is SQVTM, CDR2 ANQGSEA. Written as DNA, the CDR3 is TGCAGCGTTCAGAACACTGAAGCTCTCTTT. Protein product: CSVQNTEALF.

This chain links TRBV11-2 with TRBJ2-7; D may match TRBD1 or TRBD2 (6 bases each). This CDR3 spans 15 amino acids. Germline V CDR1 and CDR2: SGHAT, FQNNGV. With 1 base removed from V and 4 bases from J, the gap between germline ends came to 14 bases. This CDR3 is CASSLVWGAEYEQYF. In nucleotides, the CDR3 is TGTGCCAGCAGCTTAGTCTGGGGGGCAGAGTACGAGCAGTACTTC.

This clone was counted a single time. The V and J genes are TRBV7-2 and TRBJ2-2; D is uncertain. V shed 1 base and J shed 4 bases, with 7 bases lying between them. CDR1 and CDR2 from the germline V gene are SGHTA and FQGNSA. There are 14 residues in the CDR3. The CDR3 nucleotides are TGTGCCAGCAGCTTAGGAAAGAGCACCGGGGAGCTGTTTTTT. Its protein is CASSLGKSTGELFF.

The chain uses TRBV5-5 and TRBJ1-1; the D is unclear. Trimming shortened V by 0 bases and J by 1 base, and 7 bases separated the two germline ends. The CDR3 length is 14 residues. Germline V gives CDR1 SGHKS, CDR2 YYEKEE (reference sequence). DNA of the CDR3: TGTGCCAGCAGCTTGGGAGTAACGAACACTGAAGCTTTCTTT. Its translation is CASSLGVTNTEAFF.

The chain uses TRBV10-3 and TRBJ2-5; 11 bases are a match to TRBD2. V shed 8 bases, J shed 5 bases, and the junction held 10 bases outside the gene matches. Germline loops: CDR1 ENHRY, CDR2 SYGVKD. The CDR3 contains 15 residues. The CDR3 reads CAISQGLAGAETQYF. CDR3 in DNA: TGTGCCATCTCCCAAGGACTAGCGGGTGCGGAGACCCAGTACTTC.

This clone showed up many times. Additional DNA sequences in this sample encode the identical CDR3. V is TRBV28 and J is TRBJ2-2; D not resolved. V lost 5 bases to trimming and J lost 4 bases, with 8 bases between them. CDR1 is MDHEN and CDR2 is SYDVKM in the germline V gene. The CDR3 covers 13 residues. The CDR3 DNA follows: TGTGCCAGCAGTCCTACAAGCACCGGGGAGCTGTTTTTT. Amino acid sequence: CASSPTSTGELFF.

As to this clone: Other DNA sequences in the sample encode the same CDR3. The genes are TRBV6-5 and TRBJ2-7; D is ambiguous. The germline V gene has CDR1 MNHEY and CDR2 SVGAGI. The CDR3 runs to 13 residues. Trimming took 7 bases from V and 1 from J, leaving 11 bases between them. CDR3 sequence reads: CASTRSGSYEQYF. The CDR3 DNA is TGTGCCAGCACTCGTTCGGGTTCCTACGAGCAGTACTTC.

V and J are TRBV25-1 and TRBJ2-7, with a possible D match to TRBD1 (5 bases). V shed 7 bases and J shed 6 bases, with 19 bases lying between them. Germline V gives CDR1 MGHDK, CDR2 SYGVNS. There are 14 residues in the CDR3. The CDR3 nucleotides are TGTGCCAGCACCCCAGAGGCAGGGTGGGGCGAGCAGTACTTC. It specifies CASTPEAGWGEQYF.

The genes are TRBV7-8 and TRBJ2-5; 8 bases are a match to TRBD1. CDR3 length: 15 residues. Germline trimming cut 0 bases from V and 4 bases from J; bases unmatched to any gene: 4. Per germline, CDR1 SGHVS and CDR2 FQNEAQ. The CDR3: CASSLATGGRETQYF. The CDR3 DNA reads as TGTGCCAGCAGCTTAGCCACAGGGGGGAGAGAGACCCAGTACTTC.

V usage is TRBV5-4 and J usage is TRBJ2-3; TRBD1 or TRBD2 may be the D gene (5 bases each). The germline V and J ends were trimmed by 4 bases and 3 bases, with 15 bases remaining between them. This CDR3 region has 15 residues. Germline V CDR1 and CDR2: SGHNT, YYREEE (reference sequence). The CDR3 is CASSIPGTLTDTQYF. The CDR3 coding sequence is TGTGCCAGCAGCATACCCGGGACCCTTACAGATACGCAGTATTTT.

J is TRBJ1-1 and V is TRBV5-1; no firm D call. From germline, CDR1 is SGHRS and CDR2 YFSETQ. The CDR3 loop spans 12 amino acids. V lost 6 bases and J lost 2, with 8 bases in between. The CDR3 region is CASKYGNTEAFF. The CDR3 DNA follows: TGCGCCAGCAAGTATGGAAACACTGAAGCTTTCTTT.

The chain recombines TRBV4-1 with TRBJ2-1; 7 bases map to TRBD2. Germline V lookup: CDR1 MGHRA, CDR2 YSYEKL. This CDR3 is 15 amino acids long. Germline trimming cut 3 bases from V and 7 bases from J; bases unmatched to any gene: 9. The CDR3 DNA reads as TGCGCCAGCAGCCAGGGGAGGGACCCGGCGAATGAGCAGTTCTTC. Its protein product is CASSQGRDPANEQFF.

As to this clone: This sample includes further DNA sequences coding for the same CDR3. The V gene is TRBV6-5, the J gene TRBJ2-7; D gene unclear. This CDR3 has 11 amino acids. Trimming removed 5 bases from V and 4 bases from J, with 6 bases in between. Germline V lookup: CDR1 MNHEY, CDR2 SVGAGI. CDR3: CASSLGYEQYF. The CDR3 region has the DNA TGTGCCAGCAGTCTCGGGTACGAGCAGTACTTC.

The chain couples TRBV7-8 to TRBJ2-1, with TRBD2 matching 7 bases. The ends lost 3 bases at V and 8 bases at J; junction bases unmatched: 7. CDR1 and CDR2 from the germline V gene are SGHVS and FQNEAQ. The CDR3 consists of 14 residues. For the CDR3, the DNA is TGTGCCAGCAGCTTGGCGGGAGTATGGGATGAGCAGTTCTTC. Translation gives CASSLAGVWDEQFF.